The present T cell receptor beta chain was sequenced within a study of T and B cells in COVID-19 patients. Study information: Peripheral blood came from COVID-19 patients with active infection or after recovery. Most recovered patients had mild to moderate COVID-19 treated as outpatients. At median age roughly 31 years, recovered patients were younger than active-infection patients at about 72.

CDR3 length: 13 residues. Germline CDR1 is GTSNPN and CDR2 is SVGIG (reference sequence). With 2 bases removed from V and 9 bases from J, the gap between germline ends came to 14 bases. TRB rearrangements were amplified by multiplex PCR with BIOMED2 TRB-A/B primers. TCRdb independently ran MiXCR on the multiplex PCR reads; one entry per CDR3 protein. This sample has roughly 13,000 distinct CDR3 sequences, with 28% found just once. There are many counts of this clonotype. From blood, roughly 250-500 ng of genomic DNA served as TRB template. This sequence originates from a human donor who had recovered from COVID-19. The V gene is TRBV30, the J gene TRBJ1-5; the D is unclear. Sequences were obtained from blood. Here the CDR3 DNA reads TGTGCCTGGAGTATGTCAGAGAGCGTGCCCCAGCATTTT. Protein product: CAWSMSESVPQHF.